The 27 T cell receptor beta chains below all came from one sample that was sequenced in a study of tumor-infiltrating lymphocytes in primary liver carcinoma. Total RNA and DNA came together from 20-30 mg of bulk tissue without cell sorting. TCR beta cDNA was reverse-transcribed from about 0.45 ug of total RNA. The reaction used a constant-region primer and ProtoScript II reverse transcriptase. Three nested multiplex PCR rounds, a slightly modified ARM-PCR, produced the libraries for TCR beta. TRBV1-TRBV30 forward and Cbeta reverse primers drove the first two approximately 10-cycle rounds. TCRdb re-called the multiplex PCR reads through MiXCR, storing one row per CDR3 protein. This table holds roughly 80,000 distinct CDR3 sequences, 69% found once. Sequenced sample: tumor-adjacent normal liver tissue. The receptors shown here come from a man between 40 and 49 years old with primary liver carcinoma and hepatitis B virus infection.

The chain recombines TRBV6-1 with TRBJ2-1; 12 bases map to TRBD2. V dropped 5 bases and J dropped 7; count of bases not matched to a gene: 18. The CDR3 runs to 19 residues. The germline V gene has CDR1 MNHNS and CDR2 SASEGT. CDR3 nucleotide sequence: TGTGCCAGCAGTCCACGGACAGGGTCGGGGCTAGCGGGAGGGAATGAGCAGTTCTTC. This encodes CASSPRTGSGLAGGNEQFF.

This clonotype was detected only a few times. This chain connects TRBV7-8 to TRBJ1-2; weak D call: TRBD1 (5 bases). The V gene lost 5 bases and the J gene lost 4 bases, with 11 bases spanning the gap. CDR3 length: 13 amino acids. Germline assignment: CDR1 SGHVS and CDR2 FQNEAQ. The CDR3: CASSRGRFYGYTF. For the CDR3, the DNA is TGTGCCAGCAGCCGGGGACGGTTCTATGGCTACACCTTC.

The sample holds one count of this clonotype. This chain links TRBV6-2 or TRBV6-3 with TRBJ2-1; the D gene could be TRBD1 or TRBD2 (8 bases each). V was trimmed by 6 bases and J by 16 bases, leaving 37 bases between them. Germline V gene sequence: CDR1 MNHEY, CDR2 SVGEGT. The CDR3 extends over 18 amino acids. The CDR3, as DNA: TGTGCCAGCAGCTTCGGACAGGGCAGACTAGCGCCGTACAATGGGCAATTCTTC. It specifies CASSFGQGRLAPYNGQFF.

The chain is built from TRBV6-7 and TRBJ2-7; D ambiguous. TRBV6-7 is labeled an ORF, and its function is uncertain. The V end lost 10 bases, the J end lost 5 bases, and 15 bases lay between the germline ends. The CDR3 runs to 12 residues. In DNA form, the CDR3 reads TGTGCCAACAGCTACTCTGCACACGAGCAGTACTTC. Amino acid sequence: CANSYSAHEQYF.

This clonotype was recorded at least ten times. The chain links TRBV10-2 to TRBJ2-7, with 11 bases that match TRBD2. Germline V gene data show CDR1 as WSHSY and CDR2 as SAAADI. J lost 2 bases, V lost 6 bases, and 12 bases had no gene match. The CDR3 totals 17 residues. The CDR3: CASRPLLAGARTYEQYF. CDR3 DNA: TGCGCCAGCAGGCCCCTACTAGCGGGAGCTAGGACCTACGAGCAGTACTTC.

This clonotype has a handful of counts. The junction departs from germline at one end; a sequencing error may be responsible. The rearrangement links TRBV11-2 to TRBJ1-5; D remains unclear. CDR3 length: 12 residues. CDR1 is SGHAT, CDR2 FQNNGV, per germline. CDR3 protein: CVSSSPRQPQHF. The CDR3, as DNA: TGTGTCAGCAGCTCGCCGCGGCAGCCCCAGCATTTT.

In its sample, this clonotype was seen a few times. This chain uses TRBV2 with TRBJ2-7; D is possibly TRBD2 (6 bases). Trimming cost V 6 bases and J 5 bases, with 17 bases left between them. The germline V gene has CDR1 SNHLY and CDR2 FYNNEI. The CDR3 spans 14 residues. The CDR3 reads CASRRRIGEDEQYF. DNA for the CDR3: TGTGCCAGCAGGCGCAGAATAGGGGAGGACGAGCAGTACTTC.

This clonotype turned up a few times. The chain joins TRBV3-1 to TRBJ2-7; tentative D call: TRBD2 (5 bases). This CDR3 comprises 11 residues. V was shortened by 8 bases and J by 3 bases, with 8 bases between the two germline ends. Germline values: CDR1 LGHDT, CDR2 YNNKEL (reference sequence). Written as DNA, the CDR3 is TGTGCCAGCGGGAGTGTCTACGAGCAGTACTTC. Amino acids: CASGSVYEQYF.

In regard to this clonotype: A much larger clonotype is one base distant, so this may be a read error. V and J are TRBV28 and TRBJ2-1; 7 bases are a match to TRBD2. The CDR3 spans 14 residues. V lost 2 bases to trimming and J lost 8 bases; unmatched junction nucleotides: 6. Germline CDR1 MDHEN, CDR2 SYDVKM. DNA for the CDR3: TGTGCCAGCAGTTTACTAGTGGGGAGGGATGAGCAGTTCTTC. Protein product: CASSLLVGRDEQFF.

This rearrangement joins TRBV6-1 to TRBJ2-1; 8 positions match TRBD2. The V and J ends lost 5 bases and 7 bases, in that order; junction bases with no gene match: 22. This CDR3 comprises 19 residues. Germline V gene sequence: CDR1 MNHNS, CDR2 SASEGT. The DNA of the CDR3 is TGTGCCAGCAGTCCACGGACATGGCCGGGACTAACGGGAGGGAATGAGCAGTTCTTC. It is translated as CASSPRTWPGLTGGNEQFF.

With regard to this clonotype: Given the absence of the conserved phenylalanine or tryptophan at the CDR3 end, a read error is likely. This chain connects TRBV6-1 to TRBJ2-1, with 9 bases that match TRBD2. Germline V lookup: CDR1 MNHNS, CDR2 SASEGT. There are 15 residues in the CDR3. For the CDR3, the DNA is TGTGCCAGGAGTGAAGAAGCGGGAGGATACAAAGAGCAGTTCATC. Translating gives CARSEEAGGYKEQFI.

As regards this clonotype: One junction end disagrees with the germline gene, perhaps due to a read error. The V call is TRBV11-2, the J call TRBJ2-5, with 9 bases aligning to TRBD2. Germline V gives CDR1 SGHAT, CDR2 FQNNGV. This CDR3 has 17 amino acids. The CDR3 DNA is TGCGCCAGCAGCTTAGCGGGGGCGAGACCGCCTCAAGAGACCCAGTACTTC. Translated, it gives CASSLAGARPPQETQYF.

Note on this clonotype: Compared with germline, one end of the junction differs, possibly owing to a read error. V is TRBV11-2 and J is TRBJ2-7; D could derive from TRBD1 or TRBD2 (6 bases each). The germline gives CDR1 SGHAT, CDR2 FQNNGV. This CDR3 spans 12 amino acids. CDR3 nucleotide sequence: TGTGACACCAGTCCCGGGGGCTACGGGCAGTACTTC. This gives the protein CDTSPGGYGQYF.

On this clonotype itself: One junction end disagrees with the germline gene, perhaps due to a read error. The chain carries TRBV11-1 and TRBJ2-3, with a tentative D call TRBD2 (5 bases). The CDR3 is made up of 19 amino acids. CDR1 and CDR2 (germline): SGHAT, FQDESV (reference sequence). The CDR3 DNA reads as TGCGCTAGCAGTCGCACCCCCCCGGACGGCTGGGCTAGCACAGATGCGCAGTATTTT. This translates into CASSRTPPDGWASTDAQYF.

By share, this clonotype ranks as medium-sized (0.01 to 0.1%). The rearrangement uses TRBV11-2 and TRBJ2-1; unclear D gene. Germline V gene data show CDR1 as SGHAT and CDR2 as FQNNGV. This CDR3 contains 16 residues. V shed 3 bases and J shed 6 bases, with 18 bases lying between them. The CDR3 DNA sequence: TGTGCCAGCAGCTTCGAGCTCATGCGCGGATCCAATGAGCAGTTCTTC. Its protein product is CASSFELMRGSNEQFF.

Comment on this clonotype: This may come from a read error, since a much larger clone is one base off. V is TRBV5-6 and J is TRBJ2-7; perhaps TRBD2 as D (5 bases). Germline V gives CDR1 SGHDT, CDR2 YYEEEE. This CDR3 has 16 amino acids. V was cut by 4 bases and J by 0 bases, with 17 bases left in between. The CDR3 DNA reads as TGTGCCAGCAGCAATACTTGGCGGGTGGGCTCCTACGAGCAGTACTTC. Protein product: CASSNTWRVGSYEQYF.

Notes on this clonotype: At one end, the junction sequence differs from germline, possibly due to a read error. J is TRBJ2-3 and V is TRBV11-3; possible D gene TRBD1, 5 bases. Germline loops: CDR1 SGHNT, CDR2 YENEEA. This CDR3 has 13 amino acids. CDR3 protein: CASGLVDRDTQYF. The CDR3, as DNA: TGTGCCAGCGGCTTAGTTGACAGAGACACGCAGTATTTT.

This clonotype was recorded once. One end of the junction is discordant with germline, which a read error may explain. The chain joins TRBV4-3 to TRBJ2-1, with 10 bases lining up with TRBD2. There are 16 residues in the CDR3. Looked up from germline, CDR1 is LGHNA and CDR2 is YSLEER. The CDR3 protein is CASSQDGLAAYDEQFF. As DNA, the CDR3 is TGCGCCAGTAGCCAAGACGGACTAGCGGCATACGATGAGCAGTTCTTC.

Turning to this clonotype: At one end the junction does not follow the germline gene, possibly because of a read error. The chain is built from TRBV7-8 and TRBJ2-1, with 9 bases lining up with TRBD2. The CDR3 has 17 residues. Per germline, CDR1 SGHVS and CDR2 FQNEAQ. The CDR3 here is CSSSLLGGSGRTNEQFF. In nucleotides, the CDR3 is TGTTCCAGCAGCTTGTTAGGGGGTAGCGGGAGAACCAACGAGCAGTTTTTC.

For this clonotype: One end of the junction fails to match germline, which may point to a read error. CDR3 sequence: CARSSREGTEAFF. The CDR3 region has the DNA TGCGCCAGGAGCAGCAGGGAAGGCACTGAAGCTTTCTTT. V usage is TRBV5-4 and J usage is TRBJ1-1; TRBD1 is a possible D gene (5 bases). Germline V gene lookup returns CDR1 SGHNT and CDR2 YYREEE (reference sequence). The CDR3 runs 13 residues.

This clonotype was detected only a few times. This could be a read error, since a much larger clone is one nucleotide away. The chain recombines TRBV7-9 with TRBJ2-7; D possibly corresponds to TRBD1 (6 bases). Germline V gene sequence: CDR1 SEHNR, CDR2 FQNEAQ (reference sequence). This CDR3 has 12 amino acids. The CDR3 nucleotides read TGTGCCAGCAGCTGGACAGATTACGAGCAGCACTTC. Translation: CASSWTDYEQHF.

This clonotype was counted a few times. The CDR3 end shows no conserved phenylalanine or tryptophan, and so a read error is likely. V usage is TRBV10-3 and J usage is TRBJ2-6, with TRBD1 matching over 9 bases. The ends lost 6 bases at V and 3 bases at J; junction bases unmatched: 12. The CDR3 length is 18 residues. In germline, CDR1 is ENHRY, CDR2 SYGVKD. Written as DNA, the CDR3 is TGTGCCATCAGGGCGGACAGGGGAAGGTCATTTGGGGCCAACGTCCTGACTTAC. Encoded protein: CAIRADRGRSFGANVLTY.

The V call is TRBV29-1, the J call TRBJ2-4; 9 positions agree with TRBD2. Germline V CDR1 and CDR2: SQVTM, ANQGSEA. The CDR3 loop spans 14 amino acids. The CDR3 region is CSVASSGIRDIQYF. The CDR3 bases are TGCAGTGTCGCCTCTAGCGGGATAAGGGACATTCAGTACTTC.

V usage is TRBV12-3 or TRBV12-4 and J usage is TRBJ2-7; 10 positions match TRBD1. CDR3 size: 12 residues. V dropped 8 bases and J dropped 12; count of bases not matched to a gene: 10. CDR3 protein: CASCTGQGKRYF. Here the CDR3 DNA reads TGTGCCAGCTGCACGGGACAGGGGAAGCGGTACTTC.

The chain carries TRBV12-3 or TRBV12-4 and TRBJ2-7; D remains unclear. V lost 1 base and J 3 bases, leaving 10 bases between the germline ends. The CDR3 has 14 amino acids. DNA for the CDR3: TGTGCCAGCAGTTTAGGGCTAATCTGCTACGAGCAGTACTTC. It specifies CASSLGLICYEQYF.

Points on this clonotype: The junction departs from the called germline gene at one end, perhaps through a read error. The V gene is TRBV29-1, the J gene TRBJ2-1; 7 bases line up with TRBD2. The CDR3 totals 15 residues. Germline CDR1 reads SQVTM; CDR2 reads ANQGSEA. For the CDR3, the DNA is TGCTGCGTCGATGAGTGGAGCGGGATCTACAATGAGCAGTTCTTC. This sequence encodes CCVDEWSGIYNEQFF.

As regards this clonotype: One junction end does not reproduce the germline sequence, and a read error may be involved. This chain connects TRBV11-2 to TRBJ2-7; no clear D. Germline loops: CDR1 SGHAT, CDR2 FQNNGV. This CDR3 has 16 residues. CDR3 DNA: TGTGCCAGCAGCTTAGGGATGGCACCAGAACCCTACGAACAGTACTTC. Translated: CASSLGMAPEPYEQYF. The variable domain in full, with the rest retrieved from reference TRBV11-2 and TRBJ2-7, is EAGVAQSPRYKIIEKRQSVAFWCNPISGHATLYWYQQILGQGPKLLIQFQNNGVVDDSQLPKDRFSAERLKGVDSTLKIQPAKLEDSAVYLCASSLGMAPEPYEQYFGPGTRLTVT.